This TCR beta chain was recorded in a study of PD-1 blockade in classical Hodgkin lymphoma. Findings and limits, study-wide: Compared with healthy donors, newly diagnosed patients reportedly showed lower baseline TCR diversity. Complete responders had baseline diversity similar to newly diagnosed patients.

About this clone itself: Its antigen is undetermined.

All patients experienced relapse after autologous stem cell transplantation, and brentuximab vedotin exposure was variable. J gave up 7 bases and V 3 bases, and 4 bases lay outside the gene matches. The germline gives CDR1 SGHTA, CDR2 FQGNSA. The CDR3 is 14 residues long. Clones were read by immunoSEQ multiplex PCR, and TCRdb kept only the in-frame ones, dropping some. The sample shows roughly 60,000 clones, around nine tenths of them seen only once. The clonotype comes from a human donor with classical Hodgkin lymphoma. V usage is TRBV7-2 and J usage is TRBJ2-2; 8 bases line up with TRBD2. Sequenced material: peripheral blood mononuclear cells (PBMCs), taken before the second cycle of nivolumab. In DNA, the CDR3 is TGTGCCAGCAGCTTGGAGCGGGGGATCGGGGAGCTGTTTTTT. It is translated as CASSLERGIGELFF.